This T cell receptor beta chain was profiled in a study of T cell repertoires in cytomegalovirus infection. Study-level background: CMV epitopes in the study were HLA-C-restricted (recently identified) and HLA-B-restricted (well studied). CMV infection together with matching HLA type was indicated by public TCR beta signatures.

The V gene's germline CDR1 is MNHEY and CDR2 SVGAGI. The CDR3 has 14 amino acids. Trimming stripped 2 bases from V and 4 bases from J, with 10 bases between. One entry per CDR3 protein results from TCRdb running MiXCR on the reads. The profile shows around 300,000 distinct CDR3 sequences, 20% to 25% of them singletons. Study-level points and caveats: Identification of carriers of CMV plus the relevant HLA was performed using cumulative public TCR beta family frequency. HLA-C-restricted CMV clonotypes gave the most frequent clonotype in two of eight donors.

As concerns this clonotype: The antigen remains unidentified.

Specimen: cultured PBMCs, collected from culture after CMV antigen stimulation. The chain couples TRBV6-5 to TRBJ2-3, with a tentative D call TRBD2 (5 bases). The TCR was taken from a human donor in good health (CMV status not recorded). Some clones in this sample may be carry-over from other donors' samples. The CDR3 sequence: CASSYEEAADTQYF. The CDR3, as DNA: TGTGCCAGCAGTTACGAGGAAGCGGCAGATACGCAGTATTTT.